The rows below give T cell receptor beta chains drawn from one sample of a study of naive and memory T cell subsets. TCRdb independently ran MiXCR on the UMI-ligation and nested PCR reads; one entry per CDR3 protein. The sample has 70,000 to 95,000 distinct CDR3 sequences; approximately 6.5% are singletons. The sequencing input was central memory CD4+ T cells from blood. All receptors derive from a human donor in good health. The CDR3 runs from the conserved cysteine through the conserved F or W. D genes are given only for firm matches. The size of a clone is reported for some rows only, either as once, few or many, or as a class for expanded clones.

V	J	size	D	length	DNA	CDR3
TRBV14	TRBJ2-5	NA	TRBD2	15	TGTGCCAGCAGCCCGGGACTAGCGGCCCAAGAGACCCAGTACTTC	CASSPGLAAQETQYF
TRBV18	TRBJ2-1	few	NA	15	TGTGCCAGCTCACCGTTGGGGGCCTCCTACAATGAGCAGTTCTTC	CASSPLGASYNEQFF
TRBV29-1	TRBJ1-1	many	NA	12	TGCAGCGGAACTTCGACAAACACTGAAGCTTTCTTT	CSGTSTNTEAFF
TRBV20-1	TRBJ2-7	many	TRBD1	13	TGCAGTGCTGTTGGACAGGGGGTTTCCGAGCAGTACTTC	CSAVGQGVSEQYF
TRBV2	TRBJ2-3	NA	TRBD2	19	TGTGCCAGCAGTGGACTAGCGGGGGGGGGATCCCCTGACACAGATACGCAGTATTTT	CASSGLAGGGSPDTDTQYF
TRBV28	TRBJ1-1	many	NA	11	TGTGCCAGCAGTTTAGGATTAGAAGCTTTCTTT	CASSLGLEAFF
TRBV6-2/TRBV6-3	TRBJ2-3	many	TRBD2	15	TGTGCCAGCAGTTACGCGGGAGCGGGACCAGATACGCAGTATTTT	CASSYAGAGPDTQYF
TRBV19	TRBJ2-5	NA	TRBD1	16	TGTGCCAGTAGTATTAGACAGGGGGCTGGCTTGGAGACCCAGTACTTC	CASSIRQGAGLETQYF
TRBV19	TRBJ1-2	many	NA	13	TGTGCCAGTAGCACCCAGGGGAGCTATGGCTACACCTTC	CASSTQGSYGYTF
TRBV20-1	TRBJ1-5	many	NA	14	TGCAGTGCTAGATCCAGGACTAGCAATCAGCCCCAGCATTTT	CSARSRTSNQPQHF
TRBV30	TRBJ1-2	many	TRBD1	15	TGTGCCTGGAGTGCCCCGGACAGGAGGGCCTATGGCTACACCTTC	CAWSAPDRRAYGYTF
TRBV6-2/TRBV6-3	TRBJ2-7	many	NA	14	TGTGCCAGCAGTAACAGACAGAGCTCCTACGAGCAGTACTTC	CASSNRQSSYEQYF
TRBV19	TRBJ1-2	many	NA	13	TGTGCCAGTAGTATGTCCCCGGACTATGGCTACACCTTC	CASSMSPDYGYTF